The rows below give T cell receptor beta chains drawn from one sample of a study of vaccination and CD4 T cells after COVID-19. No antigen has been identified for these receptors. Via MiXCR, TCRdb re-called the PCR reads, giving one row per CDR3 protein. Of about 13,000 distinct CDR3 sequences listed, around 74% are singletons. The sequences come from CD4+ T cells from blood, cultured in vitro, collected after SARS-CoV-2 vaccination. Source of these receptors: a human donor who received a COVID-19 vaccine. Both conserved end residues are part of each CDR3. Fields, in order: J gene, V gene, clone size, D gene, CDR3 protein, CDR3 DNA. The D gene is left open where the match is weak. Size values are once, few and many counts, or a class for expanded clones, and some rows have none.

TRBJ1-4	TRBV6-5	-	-	CASSWGGTPGEKLFF	TGTGCCAGCAGTTGGGGGGGGACACCCGGTGAAAAACTGTTTTTT
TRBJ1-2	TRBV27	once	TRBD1	CASRRTGGAGTGYTF	TGTGCCAGCAGGCGGACAGGGGGCGCAGGAACTGGCTACACCTTC
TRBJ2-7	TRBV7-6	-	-	CASSSPFSYEQYF	TGTGCCAGCAGCTCCCCCTTCTCCTACGAGCAGTACTTC
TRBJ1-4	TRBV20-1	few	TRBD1	CSAKRQGREKLFF	TGCAGTGCTAAAAGACAGGGCCGCGAAAAACTGTTTTTT
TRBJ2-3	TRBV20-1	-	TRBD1	CSARIDRDYGTQYF	TGCAGTGCTAGAATAGACAGGGATTATGGTACGCAGTATTTT
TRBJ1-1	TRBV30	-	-	CAWTAGVNFATEAFF	TGTGCCTGGACGGCCGGAGTTAATTTTGCCACTGAAGCTTTCTTT
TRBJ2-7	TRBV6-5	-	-	CASSYSRADSSYEQYF	TGTGCCAGCAGTTACTCGCGCGCGGATAGCTCCTACGAGCAGTACTTC
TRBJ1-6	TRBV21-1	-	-	CAIDTGRGYSPLHF	TGTGCCATCGATACAGGGAGGGGGTATTCACCCCTCCACTTT
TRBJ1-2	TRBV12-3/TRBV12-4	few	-	CASSLGGPYGYTF	TGTGCCAGCAGTTTGGGGGGGCCCTATGGCTACACCTTC
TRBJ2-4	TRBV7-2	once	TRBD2	CASSLNSGGPKNIQYF	TGTGCCAGCAGCTTAAACAGCGGGGGGCCCAAAAACATTCAGTACTTC
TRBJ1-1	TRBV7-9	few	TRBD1	CASSRQGGGTEAFF	TGTGCCAGCAGCCGACAGGGTGGTGGGACTGAAGCTTTCTTT
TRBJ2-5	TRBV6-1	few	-	CASSPRRDPRETQYF	TGTGCCAGCAGTCCCCGCAGGGACCCCAGGGAGACCCAGTACTTC
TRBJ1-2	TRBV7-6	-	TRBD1	CASSQGQAYGYTF	TGTGCCAGCAGTCAAGGACAGGCCTATGGCTACACCTTC
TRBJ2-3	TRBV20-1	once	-	CSARGDRDTDTQYF	TGCAGTGCTAGAGGGGACCGAGACACAGATACGCAGTATTTT
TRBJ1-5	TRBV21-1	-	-	CARPGQGRQPQHF	TGTGCCCGACCGGGACAGGGGCGTCAGCCCCAGCATTTT
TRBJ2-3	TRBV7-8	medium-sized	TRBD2	CASSLVAGGSTDTQYF	TGTGCCAGCAGCTTAGTCGCGGGGGGGAGCACAGATACGCAGTATTTT
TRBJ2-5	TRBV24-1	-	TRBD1	CATSDAQDRVETQYF	TGTGCCACCAGTGATGCTCAGGACAGGGTAGAGACCCAGTACTTC
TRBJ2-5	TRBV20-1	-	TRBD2	CSARDLAGGLQETQYF	TGCAGTGCTAGAGACCTAGCGGGGGGCCTCCAAGAGACCCAGTACTTC
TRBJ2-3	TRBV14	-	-	CASSQILRGSSTDTQYF	TGTGCCAGCAGCCAAATCCTAAGGGGCTCTAGCACAGATACGCAGTATTTT
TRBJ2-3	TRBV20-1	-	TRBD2	CSAQTSGDPDTQYF	TGCAGTGCTCAGACTAGCGGGGATCCAGATACGCAGTATTTT
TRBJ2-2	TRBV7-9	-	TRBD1	CASSSGTGGENTGELFF	TGTGCCAGCAGCTCGGGAACAGGGGGCGAGAACACCGGGGAGCTGTTTTTT
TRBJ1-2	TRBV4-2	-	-	CASSQDNGPSYGYTF	TGTGCCAGCAGCCAAGATAACGGGCCATCTTATGGCTACACCTTC
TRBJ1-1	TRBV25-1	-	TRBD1	CASEGQVGTEAFF	TGTGCCAGCGAGGGACAGGTGGGCACTGAAGCTTTCTTT
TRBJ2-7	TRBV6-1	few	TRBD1	CASSETTGTGGEQYF	TGTGCCAGCAGTGAGACAACCGGGACAGGGGGCGAGCAGTACTTC
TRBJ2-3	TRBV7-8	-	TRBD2	CASSLVSGGPSDTQYF	TGTGCCAGCAGCTTAGTTTCGGGGGGGCCGTCAGATACGCAGTATTTT
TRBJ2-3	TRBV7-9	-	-	CASSLRLRDTQYF	TGTGCCAGCAGCTTACGGTTGAGGGATACGCAGTATTTT
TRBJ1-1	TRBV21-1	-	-	CASSTRQGVTEAFF	TGTGCCAGCAGCACTCGACAGGGTGTCACTGAAGCTTTCTTT
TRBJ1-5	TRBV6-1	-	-	CASSVAGVGNQPQHF	TGTGCCAGCAGTGTAGCAGGGGTAGGCAATCAGCCCCAGCATTTT
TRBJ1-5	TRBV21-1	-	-	CASSKRDRDQPQHF	TGTGCCAGCAGCAAGCGTGACAGGGACCAGCCCCAGCATTTT
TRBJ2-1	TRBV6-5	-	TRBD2	CASSYRAGGYNEQFF	TGTGCCAGCAGTTATCGGGCGGGGGGATACAATGAGCAGTTCTTC
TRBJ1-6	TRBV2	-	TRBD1	CASSENGQGVSPLHF	TGTGCCAGCAGTGAGAATGGACAGGGGGTTTCACCCCTCCACTTT
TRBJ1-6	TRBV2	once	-	CASSDRLPSPLHF	TGTGCCAGCAGTGACAGGTTGCCTTCACCCCTCCACTTT